Described below is a single T cell receptor beta chain sequence and its context. No antigen is known for it. These data belong to a study of T cells after yellow fever vaccination. TCRdb passed the 5' RACE reads through MiXCR, listing each CDR3 protein once. Seen here are about 73,000 distinct CDR3 sequences, approximately 7.5% observed once, and the top ten hold 41%. General study points: Researchers noted that a small share of clonotypes showed up in both CD4 and CD8 compartments.

V was pared by 0 bases and J by 3 bases, with 15 bases between. The CDR3 is 16 residues long. Germline-derived CDR1 and CDR2 are MNHEY and SVGEGT. The material was CD8+ T cells sorted from PBMCs, obtained on the day of the yellow fever booster vaccination. V and J are TRBV6-2 or TRBV6-3 and TRBJ2-7; D is possibly TRBD2 (6 bases). This clonotype originated in a man younger than 45 who received the YFV17D yellow fever vaccine. As DNA, the CDR3 is TGTGCCAGCAGTTACTCGGTAACTAGCTTGTTCTACGAGCAGTACTTC. As protein: CASSYSVTSLFYEQYF.